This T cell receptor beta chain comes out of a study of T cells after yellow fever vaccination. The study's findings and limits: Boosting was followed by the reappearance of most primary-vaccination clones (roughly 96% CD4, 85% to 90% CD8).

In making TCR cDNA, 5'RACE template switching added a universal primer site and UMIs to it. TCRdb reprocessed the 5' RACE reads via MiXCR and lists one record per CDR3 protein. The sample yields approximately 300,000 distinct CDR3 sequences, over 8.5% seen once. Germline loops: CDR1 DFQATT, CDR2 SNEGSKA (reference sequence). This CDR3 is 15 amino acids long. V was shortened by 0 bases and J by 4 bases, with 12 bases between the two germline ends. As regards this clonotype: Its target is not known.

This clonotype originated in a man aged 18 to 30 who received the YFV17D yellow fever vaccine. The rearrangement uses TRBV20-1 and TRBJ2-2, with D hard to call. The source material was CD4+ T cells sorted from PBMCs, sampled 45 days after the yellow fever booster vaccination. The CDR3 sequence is CSARDIFGPTGELFF. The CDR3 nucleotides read TGCAGTGCTAGAGACATTTTTGGGCCCACCGGGGAGCTGTTTTTT.